This TCR beta chain was identified in a study of T-cell reconstitution after alpha-beta-depleted transplantation in children. A TCRbeta library incorporating unique molecular identifiers was prepared. TCRdb recomputed calls from the PCR reads with MiXCR, one row per CDR3 protein. The sample contains around 240,000 distinct CDR3 sequences, more than 7.5% of which appear only once. About this clonotype itself: One end of the junction is discordant with germline, which a read error may explain.

The CDR3 totals 11 residues. Germline lookup yields CDR1 DFQATT and CDR2 SNEGSKA (reference sequence). The input for sequencing was PBMCs from the stem cell graft donor, taken from the stem cell graft. The TCR sequence derives from a human donor who donated a stem cell graft to a child with SCID. The rearrangement links TRBV20-1 to TRBJ1-1; unclear D gene. CDR3 loop: CSARGYTGAFF. The CDR3 DNA sequence: TGCAGTGCTAGAGGTTACACTGGAGCTTTCTTT.